Listed below are T cell receptor beta chains from one sample, sequenced in a study of CD8+CD57+ T cells in acquired aplastic anemia. TCRdb reanalysed the reads using MiXCR and keeps one entry per CDR3 protein. The data hold approximately 190,000 distinct CDR3 sequences, with 64% observed a single time. Sequencing was carried out using sorted CD4+, CD8+, or CD8+CD57+ T cells (not recorded which) from PBMCs. Receptors were obtained from a human donor with severe aplastic anemia or a healthy control (not recorded which). The CDR3 runs from the conserved cysteine through the conserved F or W. D genes are given only for firm matches. For some rows the clone size is stated as once, few or many, or as a class when expanded; others skip it.

j_call | v_call | d_call | clone_size | cdr3_aa | cdr3_nt
TRBJ2-7 | TRBV19 | NA | NA | CATGSGTTNIYEQYF | TGTGCCACCGGCTCCGGGACAACAAACATTTACGAGCAGTACTTC
TRBJ1-1 | TRBV7-9 | NA | NA | CASSLTVEAFF | TGTGCCAGCAGCTTGACTGTTGAAGCTTTCTTT
TRBJ2-2 | TRBV2 | TRBD2 | NA | CASMVSGRASTGELFF | TGTGCCAGCATGGTCAGCGGGAGGGCCAGTACCGGGGAGCTGTTTTTT
TRBJ1-4 | TRBV6-4 | TRBD1 | NA | CASGDRDRGVTNEKLFF | TGTGCCAGCGGGGACAGGGACAGGGGGGTAACTAATGAAAAACTGTTTTTT
TRBJ1-6 | TRBV20-1 | NA | NA | CSASKTPGDNSPLHF | TGCAGTGCCAGCAAAACGCCTGGTGATAATTCACCCCTCCACTTT
TRBJ2-3 | TRBV20-1 | TRBD2 | NA | CSARVLAGGPASSTDTQYF | TGCAGTGCTAGAGTTTTGGCGGGGGGGCCGGCCAGTAGCACAGATACGCAGTATTTT
TRBJ2-5 | TRBV10-3 | TRBD2 | NA | CAISAAGVQETQYF | TGTGCCATCAGTGCAGCGGGAGTTCAAGAGACCCAGTACTTC
TRBJ2-3 | TRBV7-9 | TRBD2 | NA | CASSTLGLDNPDTQYF | TGTGCCAGCAGCACATTGGGACTAGACAATCCAGATACGCAGTATTTT
TRBJ1-1 | TRBV19 | NA | NA | CASSIWTEAFF | TGTGCCAGTAGTATATGGACTGAAGCTTTCTTT
TRBJ2-3 | TRBV29-1 | TRBD2 | few | CSVPPGGRTDTQYF | TGCAGCGTCCCCCCGGGAGGACGGACAGATACGCAGTATTTT
TRBJ1-2 | TRBV20-1 | NA | NA | CSASEGDHGYTF | TGCAGTGCTAGTGAAGGGGACCATGGCTACACCTTC
TRBJ1-2 | TRBV19 | NA | NA | CASSTQGGPYGYTF | TGTGCCAGTAGTACACAGGGCGGACCCTATGGCTACACCTTC
TRBJ1-1 | TRBV10-3 | NA | NA | CAISVGGRNTEAFF | TGTGCCATCAGTGTCGGGGGTAGGAACACTGAAGCTTTCTTT
TRBJ2-7 | TRBV7-8 | NA | NA | CASSHRETSSYDQYF | TGTGCCAGCAGTCACAGGGAAACGAGCTCCTACGATCAGTACTTC
TRBJ2-1 | TRBV7-9 | NA | NA | CASSSGPFMAGINNEQFF | TGTGCCAGCAGCTCCGGCCCATTTATGGCGGGGATAAACAATGAGCAGTTCTTC
TRBJ2-3 | TRBV7-3 | TRBD2 | NA | CASSLLAGGGTDTRYF | TGTGCCAGCAGCCTTCTAGCGGGGGGAGGCACAGATACGCGGTATTTT
TRBJ2-3 | TRBV20-1 | NA | NA | CSVLLRDSTDTQYF | TGCAGTGTTTTGTTAAGGGATAGCACAGATACGCAGTATTTT
TRBJ1-1 | TRBV20-1 | NA | many | CSARLGGDSTEAFF | TGCAGTGCTAGATTGGGGGGCGATAGCACTGAAGCTTTCTTT
TRBJ1-4 | TRBV7-9 | TRBD1 | NA | CASSLGTGDEKLFF | TGTGCCAGCAGCTTAGGGACAGGGGATGAAAAACTGTTTTTT
TRBJ2-7 | TRBV10-2 | TRBD2 | NA | CASGGRAGGYEQYF | TGCGCCAGCGGGGGACGAGCGGGGGGTTACGAGCAGTACTTC
TRBJ2-5 | TRBV2 | NA | few | CASSGPLGTQYF | TGTGCCAGCAGCGGGCCCCTGGGGACCCAGTACTTC
TRBJ1-1 | TRBV24-1 | NA | NA | CATKDGRRNTEAFF | TGTGCCACCAAGGATGGCAGGAGGAACACTGAAGCTTTCTTT
TRBJ2-7 | TRBV7-3 | NA | few | CASSMYEQYF | TGTGCCAGCAGCATGTACGAGCAGTACTTC
TRBJ2-5 | TRBV10-3 | TRBD2 | NA | CAISESRGASETQYF | TGTGCCATCAGTGAGTCGCGGGGGGCCTCCGAGACCCAGTACTTC
TRBJ2-7 | TRBV5-1 | TRBD2 | NA | CASRSIAGHYEQYF | TGCGCCAGCAGATCCATAGCGGGCCACTACGAGCAGTACTTC
TRBJ2-2 | TRBV7-3 | NA | once | CASSLTAAEESGELFF | TGTGCCAGCAGCTTAACGGCGGCCGAGGAGTCCGGGGAGCTGTTTTTT
TRBJ2-3 | TRBV4-3 | NA | NA | CASSQSGLRTDTQYF | TGCGCCAGCAGCCAATCGGGACTCCGCACAGATACGCAGTATTTT
TRBJ2-7 | TRBV25-1 | NA | NA | CASSEHNSYEQYF | TGTGCCAGCAGTGAACACAACTCCTACGAGCAGTACTTC
TRBJ1-1 | TRBV10-1 | NA | NA | CASGGQGKTEAFF | TGCGCCAGCGGCGGGCAGGGTAAAACTGAAGCTTTCTTT
TRBJ2-3 | TRBV12-3/TRBV12-4 | NA | many | CASSYGLTDTQYF | TGTGCCAGCAGTTATGGACTTACAGATACGCAGTATTTT
TRBJ1-5 | TRBV7-2 | TRBD1 | NA | CASSQAQGAGRISYQPQHF | TGTGCCAGCAGCCAAGCCCAGGGGGCCGGACGGATAAGCTATCAGCCCCAGCATTTT
TRBJ2-7 | TRBV7-6 | NA | NA | CASSLDGSPYEQYF | TGTGCCAGCAGCTTAGACGGGTCACCCTACGAGCAGTACTTC
TRBJ2-7 | TRBV7-6 | NA | NA | CASSPPGDEQYF | TGTGCCAGCAGCCCCCCCGGGGACGAGCAGTACTTC
TRBJ2-7 | TRBV20-1 | TRBD1 | many | CSVLRDRSYEQYF | TGCAGCGTACTCCGGGACAGGTCCTACGAGCAGTACTTC
TRBJ1-5 | TRBV19 | NA | NA | CASSYRANQPQHF | TGTGCCAGTAGTTACAGGGCTAATCAGCCCCAGCATTTT
TRBJ2-3 | TRBV29-1 | NA | NA | CSVEKSTDTQYF | TGCAGCGTTGAAAAAAGCACAGATACGCAGTATTTT
TRBJ1-5 | TRBV2 | NA | few | CASSQGPLPYDSNQPQHF | TGTGCCAGCAGCCAAGGGCCCCTCCCATACGATAGCAATCAGCCCCAGCATTTT
TRBJ2-1 | TRBV7-3 | NA | NA | CASRRQVMGGEQFF | TGTGCCAGCAGACGACAGGTTATGGGAGGTGAGCAGTTCTTC
TRBJ2-3 | TRBV7-9 | NA | once | CASSYVGAADTQYF | TGTGCCAGCAGCTATGTGGGGGCGGCAGATACGCAGTATTTT
TRBJ1-4 | TRBV10-3 | NA | NA | CAISEAVGGGREKMFF | TGTGCCATCAGTGAGGCCGTGGGGGGGGGGCGTGAAAAAATGTTTTTT
TRBJ2-2 | TRBV9 | NA | many | CASSATLLTIEQGLANTGELFF | TGTGCCAGCAGCGCCACCCTTTTAACTATCGAGCAGGGACTTGCTAACACCGGGGAGCTGTTTTTT
TRBJ2-5 | TRBV7-6 | NA | few | CASSFGDIAQETQYF | TGTGCCAGCAGCTTCGGGGACATCGCCCAAGAGACCCAGTACTTC
TRBJ1-1 | TRBV19 | TRBD1 | few | CASSTTGSGAFF | TGTGCCAGTAGTACGACAGGGTCTGGAGCTTTCTTT
TRBJ2-3 | TRBV6-2/TRBV6-3 | NA | NA | CASSEARGTDTQYF | TGTGCCAGCAGTGAAGCTCGCGGCACGGATACGCAGTATTTT
TRBJ1-4 | TRBV5-5 | NA | few | CASSLASAATNEKLLF | TGTGCCAGCAGCTTGGCCTCGGCAGCAACTAATGAAAAACTGCTTTTT
TRBJ2-7 | TRBV7-3 | NA | NA | CASSLGPGSLTYEQYF | TGTGCCAGCAGCTTGGGTCCAGGAAGCCTAACCTACGAGCAGTACTTC
TRBJ1-1 | TRBV7-8 | NA | NA | CASSLRRGGEAFF | TGTGCCAGCAGCTTACGGCGGGGAGGAGAAGCTTTCTTT
TRBJ1-6 | TRBV12-3/TRBV12-4 | TRBD1 | NA | CASSQDTGQGGSPLHF | TGTGCCAGCAGCCAAGATACGGGACAGGGGGGTTCACCCCTCCACTTT
TRBJ1-2 | TRBV10-3 | TRBD1 | NA | CAISSTGRGGYTF | TGTGCCATCAGCTCGACAGGGAGGGGTGGCTACACCTTC
TRBJ2-1 | TRBV6-1 | NA | NA | CASTLGGMGYNEQLF | TGTGCCAGCACCCTAGGCGGGATGGGCTACAATGAGCAGCTCTTC
TRBJ2-7 | TRBV20-1 | NA | NA | CSARASVNYEQYF | TGCAGTGCTAGGGCTAGCGTTAACTACGAGCAGTACTTC
TRBJ1-2 | TRBV24-1 | NA | once | CATSDRRNYGYTF | TGTGCCACCAGTGATCGCAGGAACTATGGCTACACCTTC
TRBJ1-1 | TRBV7-9 | NA | few | CASSLDGLPGTEAFF | TGTGCCAGCAGCTTAGACGGCCTCCCCGGCACTGAAGCTTTCTTT
TRBJ1-2 | TRBV12-3/TRBV12-4 | NA | many | CASSFSAAYLYGYTF | TGTGCCAGCAGTTTCTCGGCAGCATATCTCTATGGCTACACCTTC
TRBJ2-5 | TRBV29-1 | NA | few | CSAIEASGKYF | TGCAGCGCTATTGAGGCCTCAGGGAAATACTTC
TRBJ2-7 | TRBV29-1 | NA | NA | CSVGSRRVRHEQYF | TGCAGCGTTGGATCCAGAAGGGTGCGACACGAGCAGTACTTC
TRBJ1-2 | TRBV20-1 | TRBD1 | NA | CSARDPTDRGLNYGYTF | TGCAGTGCTAGAGACCCAACCGACAGGGGGCTTAACTATGGCTACACCTTC
TRBJ2-5 | TRBV3-1 | NA | NA | CASDEGFQETQYF | TGTGCCAGCGACGAGGGTTTTCAAGAGACCCAGTACTTC